This T cell receptor (beta chain) was identified in a study of CD8 T cells in Susac syndrome. Blood CD8+ and CD4+ T cells underwent high-throughput TCR beta sequencing. An input of about 0.5 to 1 ug of RNA was subjected to reverse transcription using random hexamers. TCRdb reanalysed the immunoSEQ multiplex PCR reads using MiXCR and keeps one entry per CDR3 protein. The sample holds 200,000 to 300,000 distinct CDR3 sequences, roughly 95% seen once. Trimming took 0 bases from V and 0 from J; bases not matched to a gene: 4. The CDR3 is 17 residues long. Germline assignment: CDR1 SGDLS and CDR2 YYNGEE. Sequenced: CD4+ T cells from PBMCs. This chain links TRBV9 with TRBJ2-2; TRBD1 matches at 8 bases. This clonotype was obtained from a human donor with Susac syndrome. In DNA, the CDR3 is TGTGCCAGCAGCGTAGGGGACAGGATTGCGAACACCGGGGAGCTGTTTTTT. The encoded protein is CASSVGDRIANTGELFF.